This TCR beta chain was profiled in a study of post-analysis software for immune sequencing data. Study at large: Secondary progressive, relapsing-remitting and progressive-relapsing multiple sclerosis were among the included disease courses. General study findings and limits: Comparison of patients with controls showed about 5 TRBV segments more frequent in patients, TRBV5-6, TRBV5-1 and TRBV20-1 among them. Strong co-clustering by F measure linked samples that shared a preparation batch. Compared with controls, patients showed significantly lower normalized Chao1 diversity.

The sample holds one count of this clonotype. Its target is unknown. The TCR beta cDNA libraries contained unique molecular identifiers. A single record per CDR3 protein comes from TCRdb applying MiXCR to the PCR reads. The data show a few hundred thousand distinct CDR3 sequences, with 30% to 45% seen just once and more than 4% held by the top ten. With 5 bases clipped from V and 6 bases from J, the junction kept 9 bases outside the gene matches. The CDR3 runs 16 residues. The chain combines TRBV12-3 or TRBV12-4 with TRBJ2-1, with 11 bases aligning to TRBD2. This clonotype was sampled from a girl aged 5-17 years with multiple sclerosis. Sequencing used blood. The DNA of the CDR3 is TGTGCCAGCAGTGATTCTACTAGCGGGAGCCCCAATGAGCAGTTCTTC. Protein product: CASSDSTSGSPNEQFF.